These 31 T cell receptor beta chains share one sample of origin, sequenced in a study of Ad26.COV2.S vaccination and SARS-CoV-2 variants. Treatment denoted: around 19 received Ad26.COV2.S at low or high dose, single or two shots; 5 received placebo; per-sample allocation not given. Specimens were obtained on day 63 following the first vaccine or placebo injection. The data were produced by immunoSEQ multiplex PCR, yet TCRdb's version contains in-frame clones alone and is incomplete. Of around 450,000 clones in the sample, more than 75% were seen once. Sequenced here: peripheral blood, sampled in a trial of Ad26.COV2.S vaccine versus placebo. The receptor source for this set is a person aged 18-65 years who received the Ad26.COV2.S COVID-19 vaccine or a placebo.

Of note for this clone: Additional DNA sequences in this sample encode the identical CDR3. The J gene is TRBJ2-5, the V gene TRBV30; D perhaps matches TRBD1 (7 bases). V lost 3 bases, J lost 5 bases, and 10 bases lay in between. From germline, CDR1 is GTSNPN and CDR2 SVGIG (reference sequence). The CDR3 loop spans 12 amino acids. CDR3 sequence reads: CAWSAGGETQYF. As DNA, the CDR3 is TGTGCCTGGAGCGCAGGGGGGGAGACCCAGTACTTC.

The rearrangement uses TRBV4-1 and TRBJ2-7; weak D call: TRBD1 (5 bases). Germline assignment: CDR1 MGHRA and CDR2 YSYEKL. The length of the CDR3 is 17 residues. V lost 4 bases to trimming and J lost 3 bases, with 22 bases between them. The CDR3 nucleotides are TGCGCCAGCAGCCCTCTCCTAGGGGTCGTGACATACTACGAGCAGTACTTC. Translated, it gives CASSPLLGVVTYYEQYF.

The CDR3 DNA reads as TGTGCCAGCAGTTGGGTCGGGGGAACTGAAGCTTTCTTT. Protein: CASSWVGGTEAFF. This chain connects TRBV27 to TRBJ1-1; D possibly corresponds to TRBD1 (5 bases). V was trimmed by 4 bases and J by 5 bases, leaving 11 bases between them. Germline assignment: CDR1 MNHEY and CDR2 SMNVEV (reference sequence). This CDR3 is built from 13 residues.

The rearrangement links TRBV4-1 to TRBJ2-7, with D possibly being TRBD1 (6 bases). There are 17 residues in the CDR3. Trimming left V 0 bases short and J 5 bases short, with 20 bases between. CDR1 MGHRA and CDR2 YSYEKL come from the germline V gene. The CDR3 nucleotides read TGCGCCAGCAGCCAAGATCTGGTGGTAAATGGGGGCAACGAGCAGTACTTC. This encodes CASSQDLVVNGGNEQYF.

This clone was picked up one time. The chain combines TRBV6-1 with TRBJ2-1; D may correspond to TRBD1 or TRBD2 (6 bases each). Germline V gives CDR1 MNHNS, CDR2 SASEGT. V was clipped by 3 bases and J by 6 bases, with 15 bases between them. This CDR3 contains 15 residues. The CDR3 region is CASSERDTGPNEQFF. The DNA for the CDR3 is TGTGCCAGCAGTGAGCGGGACACCGGCCCCAATGAGCAGTTCTTC.

This clone was observed once. V and J are TRBV7-6 and TRBJ1-1; D possibly corresponds to TRBD1 (6 bases). Germline assignment: CDR1 SGHVS and CDR2 FNYEAQ. The CDR3 runs 15 residues. V lost 2 bases and J 2 bases, leaving 12 bases between the germline ends. As DNA, the CDR3 is TGTGCCAGCAGCTTAAATGGACAGCCTAACACTGAAGCTTTCTTT. This translates into CASSLNGQPNTEAFF.

CDR3 sequence (DNA): TGTGCCAGCAGCTTACTAGGGGATTCGGCTTTCTTT. Residues: CASSLLGDSAFF. The chain joins TRBV7-2 to TRBJ1-1, with TRBD1 as a possible D gene (5 bases). V lost 2 bases and J 11 bases, leaving 12 bases between the germline ends. The germline gives CDR1 SGHTA, CDR2 FQGNSA. The CDR3 has 12 residues.

The V and J genes are TRBV6-5 and TRBJ1-4, with D possibly TRBD1 on 6 matching bases. CDR1 MNHEY and CDR2 SVGAGI come from the germline V gene. This CDR3 contains 13 residues. Trimming pared 10 bases from V and 3 bases from J, leaving 12 bases between. This chain's CDR3 is CATMEGANEKLFF. DNA for the CDR3: TGTGCCACCATGGAGGGGGCTAATGAAAAACTGTTTTTT.

The gene calls are TRBV28 and TRBJ2-7; possibly TRBD2 for D (5 bases). Trimming stripped 7 bases from V and 6 bases from J, with 19 bases between. This CDR3 contains 14 residues. CDR1 is MDHEN, CDR2 SYDVKM, per germline. CDR3 in amino acids: CASTGPLRVGEQYF. CDR3 DNA sequence: TGTGCCAGCACCGGCCCTCTGAGGGTAGGCGAGCAGTACTTC.

V usage is TRBV24-1 and J usage is TRBJ2-1; 10 bases match TRBD2. The CDR3 is 15 residues long. Germline CDR1 is KGHDR and CDR2 is SFDVKD. Germline trimming cut 4 bases from V and 7 bases from J; bases unmatched to any gene: 6. The CDR3 here is CATSDLGLAPNEQFF. The CDR3 DNA reads as TGTGCCACCAGTGACCTGGGACTAGCGCCTAATGAGCAGTTCTTC.

V and J are TRBV6-2 or TRBV6-3 and TRBJ2-7; 8 bases align to TRBD1. Germline CDR1 reads MNHEY; CDR2 reads SVGEGT. The CDR3 is 15 residues long. After removal of 4 bases from V and 0 bases from J, the junction contained 5 bases not matched to a gene. The CDR3 here is CASSFRTGNSYEQYF. Here the CDR3 DNA reads TGTGCCAGCAGTTTCCGGACAGGGAACTCCTACGAGCAGTACTTC.

This chain uses TRBV18 with TRBJ1-5; no reliable D call. The CDR3 sequence is 15 residues long. Germline V CDR1 and CDR2: KGHSH, LQKENI. Trimming shortened V by 4 bases and J by 1 base, and 11 bases separated the two germline ends. The CDR3 region is CASSRHRGSNQPQHF. CDR3 bases: TGTGCCAGCTCACGACACCGGGGAAGCAATCAGCCCCAGCATTTT.

The V call is TRBV6-5, the J call TRBJ2-7; TRBD1 matches 7 bases. Looked up from germline, CDR1 is MNHEY and CDR2 is SVGAGI. The CDR3 contains 14 residues. The ends lost 7 bases at V and 5 bases at J; junction bases unmatched: 11. The CDR3 sequence: CASNTGARWHEQYF. CDR3 DNA: TGTGCCAGCAATACAGGGGCTCGGTGGCACGAGCAGTACTTC.

This rearrangement joins TRBV15 to TRBJ1-6, with a tentative D call TRBD1 (6 bases). From germline, CDR1 is LNHNV and CDR2 YYDKDF (reference sequence). Trimming pared 1 base from V and 5 bases from J, leaving 9 bases between. The length of the CDR3 is 15 residues. The CDR3 loop is CATSRGTADNSPLHF. The CDR3 DNA reads as TGTGCCACCAGCAGAGGGACAGCTGATAATTCACCCCTCCACTTT.

The chain is built from TRBV6-5 and TRBJ1-1; 11 nucleotides line up with TRBD1. J gave up 1 base and V 2 bases, and 0 bases lay outside the gene matches. The V gene's germline CDR1 is MNHEY and CDR2 SVGAGI. This CDR3 has 15 residues. The CDR3 sequence: CASSYGQGANTEAFF. Written as DNA, the CDR3 is TGTGCCAGCAGTTACGGACAGGGGGCGAACACTGAAGCTTTCTTT.

V usage is TRBV7-9 and J usage is TRBJ2-2; 9 bases fit TRBD1. Germline V gives CDR1 SEHNR, CDR2 FQNEAQ (reference sequence). The length of the CDR3 is 16 residues. Unmatched junction bases numbered 10, after V lost 5 bases and J lost 6 bases. CDR3 in amino acids: CASSPSGTGRAGELFF. The CDR3 nucleotides read TGTGCCAGCAGCCCGTCCGGGACAGGGAGGGCCGGGGAGCTGTTTTTT.

The chain uses TRBV4-3 and TRBJ1-1; tentative D call: TRBD1 (5 bases). Trimming stripped 3 bases from V and 4 bases from J, with 12 bases between. Germline CDR1 LGHNA, CDR2 YSLEER. The CDR3 covers 14 residues. DNA of the CDR3: TGCGCCAGCAGCCATGGAGGGGTGGGCACTGAAGCTTTCTTT. This encodes CASSHGGVGTEAFF.

The chain employs TRBV6-2 or TRBV6-3 and TRBJ2-1; D assignment may be TRBD1 or TRBD2 (5 bases each). CDR3 length: 14 amino acids. V dropped 4 bases and J dropped 7 bases, with 14 bases sitting between them. The V gene's germline CDR1 is MNHEY and CDR2 SVGEGT. CDR3 in amino acids: CASSFGAGMNEQFF. CDR3 nucleotides: TGTGCCAGCAGTTTCGGGGCAGGGATGAATGAGCAGTTCTTC.

This chain uses TRBV11-2 with TRBJ2-1; tentative D call: TRBD2 (6 bases). Trimming took off 4 bases at V and 6 bases at J, with 13 bases between the two ends. CDR3 length equals 14 residues. Germline V gene lookup returns CDR1 SGHAT and CDR2 FQNNGV. The CDR3 region is CASSSERVVNEQFF. DNA for the CDR3: TGTGCCAGCAGCTCCGAGCGGGTGGTCAATGAGCAGTTCTTC.

This clone was counted only a few times. The J gene is TRBJ1-1, the V gene TRBV6-6; 7 bases align to TRBD1. The germline V gene has CDR1 MNHNY and CDR2 SVGAGI (reference sequence). The CDR3 has 12 amino acids. Germline trimming cut 2 bases from V and 11 bases from J; bases unmatched to any gene: 5. This chain's CDR3 is CASSYGTEAAFF. CDR3 DNA sequence: TGTGCCAGCAGTTACGGGACAGAGGCGGCTTTCTTT.

The CDR3 here is CASTPLTGFDEQFF. DNA for the CDR3: TGTGCCAGCACACCGCTGACAGGGTTCGATGAGCAGTTCTTC. This chain connects TRBV6-6 to TRBJ2-1; the match to TRBD1 covers 7 bases. Trimming at V came to 7 bases and at J to 8 bases, leaving 11 bases not matched to a gene. Germline CDR1 reads MNHNY; CDR2 reads SVGAGI (reference sequence). There are 14 residues in the CDR3.

The V gene is TRBV7-9, the J gene TRBJ1-6; no firm D call. V was clipped by 5 bases and J by 8 bases, with 13 bases between them. This CDR3 is built from 14 residues. Germline assignment: CDR1 SEHNR and CDR2 FQNEAQ (reference sequence). The CDR3 region is CASSVRPRDSPLHF. Here the CDR3 DNA reads TGTGCCAGCAGCGTTAGACCTAGGGATTCACCCCTCCACTTT.

J is TRBJ2-5 and V is TRBV7-8; possibly TRBD1 or TRBD2 for D (6 bases each). V lost 2 bases and J 7 bases, leaving 23 bases between the germline ends. CDR1 is SGHVS and CDR2 is FQNEAQ in the germline V gene. The CDR3 loop spans 17 amino acids. As DNA, the CDR3 is TGTGCCAGCAGCTTAAGGCTGCCTCGGGGGCAAGAGTGGACCCAGTACTTC. Protein product: CASSLRLPRGQEWTQYF. Full variable domain (missing parts from reference TRBV7-8 and TRBJ2-5): GAGVSQSPRYKVAKRGQDVALRCDPISGHVSLFWYQQALGQGPEFLTYFQNEAQLDKSGLPSDRFFAERPEGSVSTLKIQRTQQEDSAVYLCASSLRLPRGQEWTQYFGPGTRLLVL.

This clone was detected only once. The chain recombines TRBV6-2 or TRBV6-3 with TRBJ2-7, with D perhaps matching TRBD2 (6 bases). Trimming took off 4 bases at V and 2 bases at J, with 12 bases between the two ends. There are 14 residues in the CDR3. From germline, CDR1 is MNHEY and CDR2 SVGEGT. CDR3 nucleotide sequence: TGTGCCAGCAGTTTAGGCGGGGTTACCTACGAGCAGTACTTC. Encoded protein: CASSLGGVTYEQYF.

The genes are TRBV12-3 or TRBV12-4 and TRBJ1-1; no firm D call. V was cut by 3 bases and J by 7 bases, with 12 bases left in between. The CDR3 sequence is 13 residues long. The CDR3 DNA sequence: TGTGCCAGCAGTTTTGACGGGGTTAGTGAAGCTTTCTTT. Its translation: CASSFDGVSEAFF.

The chain uses TRBV5-1 and TRBJ2-7; D unclear. Germline-derived CDR1 and CDR2 are SGHRS and YFSETQ. The V gene lost 3 bases and the J gene lost 3 bases, with 10 bases spanning the gap. CDR3 size: 13 residues. CDR3 sequence (DNA): TGCGCCAGCAGCTCCGAAGGCATCTACGAGCAGTACTTC. Translation: CASSSEGIYEQYF.

This clone has just one count. The rearrangement links TRBV4-1 to TRBJ2-7, with 11 bases matching TRBD1. The CDR3 is made up of 17 amino acids. Germline V lookup: CDR1 MGHRA, CDR2 YSYEKL. V gave up 2 bases and J gave up 5 bases; unmatched junction bases: 11. CDR3 DNA: TGCGCCAGCAGCCAACGTCTTGACGGACAGGGGGCCCACGAGCAGTACTTC. Its translation: CASSQRLDGQGAHEQYF.

The chain is built from TRBV7-8 and TRBJ2-1, with 13 bases that match TRBD2. Germline V lookup: CDR1 SGHVS, CDR2 FQNEAQ. With V trimmed by 5 bases and J by 5 bases, 3 bases remained unmatched. The CDR3 spans 15 residues. DNA for the CDR3: TGTGCCAGCAGCGCAGGACTAGCGGGGGACAATGAGCAGTTCTTC. This gives the protein CASSAGLAGDNEQFF.

This clone was found once. The chain combines TRBV24-1 with TRBJ1-4; 9 nucleotides agree with TRBD1. V was clipped by 8 bases and J by 1 base; unmatched bases: 7. This CDR3 contains 16 residues. Germline loops: CDR1 KGHDR, CDR2 SFDVKD. CDR3 bases: TGTGCCACCAACATGGAGGGACAGGGAACTAATGAAAAACTGTTTTTT. Amino acid sequence: CATNMEGQGTNEKLFF.

The V and J genes are TRBV29-1 and TRBJ1-2, with 9 bases lining up with TRBD1. Trimming cost V 2 bases and J 7 bases; bases outside gene matches: 5. CDR3 size: 13 residues. The germline V gene has CDR1 SQVTM and CDR2 ANQGSEA. CDR3 in DNA: TGCAGCGTTGAAAACAGGGGGCTCGGTGGCTACACCTTC. Protein: CSVENRGLGGYTF.

The chain links TRBV24-1 to TRBJ2-1; 10 bases fit TRBD1. V shed 10 bases and J 9 bases; nucleotides not matched to a gene: 11. The CDR3 has 14 amino acids. CDR1 is KGHDR, CDR2 SFDVKD, per germline. The CDR3 DNA follows: TGTGCCACGTCCCCCCGGACAGGGGGTGTTGAGCAGTTCTTC. This translates into CATSPRTGGVEQFF.